Listed here are 19 T cell receptor beta chains from one sample, sequenced in a study of blood T cell repertoires in COVID-19. Sequenced by immunoSEQ multiplex PCR; TCRdb stores in-frame clones only, minus some. The sample lists about 130,000 clones; approximately 80% were seen once. The sequenced sample consisted of peripheral blood. These receptors all stem from a man in his 70s with acute or convalescent COVID-19.

This chain connects TRBV6-6 to TRBJ2-4; 8 bases align to TRBD2. Trimming cost V 5 bases and J 1 base; bases outside gene matches: 16. Germline loops: CDR1 MNHNY, CDR2 SVGAGI (reference sequence). This CDR3 contains 19 residues. CDR3 nucleotides: TGTGCCAGCAGTCCCCTCACGGGAGCGGGGGTGTGGGCCAAAAACATTCAGTACTTC. Translation: CASSPLTGAGVWAKNIQYF.

The chain joins TRBV11-1 to TRBJ2-5; D unresolved. Per germline, CDR1 SGHAT and CDR2 FQDESV (reference sequence). The CDR3 contains 16 residues. Trimming shortened V by 2 bases and J by 5 bases, and 18 bases separated the two germline ends. CDR3 coding DNA: TGTGCCAGCAGCTTACAGGCCGAACACGGCCGGGAGACCCAGTACTTC. It yields the protein CASSLQAEHGRETQYF.

The CDR3 DNA reads TGTGCCAGCAGCCAAGATTTGGTAGCGGGGCTCCTCAGCACAGATACGCAGTATTTT. As protein: CASSQDLVAGLLSTDTQYF. The chain carries TRBV4-2 and TRBJ2-3; 8 bases are shared with TRBD2. The CDR3 loop spans 19 amino acids. V gave up 0 bases and J gave up 0 bases; unmatched junction bases: 11. CDR1 and CDR2 from the germline V gene are LGHNA and YNFKEQ.

The count of this clone is one. V gene TRBV18 combines with J gene TRBJ1-2; 11 bases fit TRBD1. The CDR3 is made up of 14 amino acids. V shed 6 bases, J shed 6 bases, and the junction held 6 bases outside the gene matches. Per the germline V gene, CDR1 is KGHSH and CDR2 is LQKENI. CDR3: CASSPDRGRDGYTF. In nucleotides, the CDR3 is TGTGCCAGCTCCCCGGACAGGGGGCGCGATGGCTACACCTTC.

V usage is TRBV15 and J usage is TRBJ1-4; D gene uncertain. The CDR3 spans 14 residues. Germline lookup yields CDR1 LNHNV and CDR2 YYDKDF (reference sequence). V shed 1 base and J shed 3 bases, with 6 bases lying between them. The CDR3 bases are TGTGCCACCAGCAGAGGAGAACCTAATGAAAAACTGTTTTTT. Its protein is CATSRGEPNEKLFF. The full variable domain, with the rest looked up from reference TRBV15 and TRBJ1-4, is DAMVIQNPRYQVTQFGKPVTLSCSQTLNHNVMYWYQQKSSQAPKLLFHYYDKDFNNEADTPDNFQSRRPNTSFCFLDIRSPGLGDTAMYLCATSRGEPNEKLFFGSGTQLSVL.

This clone was counted once. The rearrangement links TRBV19 to TRBJ1-2; the D gene is possibly TRBD1 (5 bases). This CDR3 region has 16 residues. V was trimmed by 6 bases and J by 4 bases, leaving 21 bases between them. The germline V gene has CDR1 LNHDA and CDR2 SQIVND (reference sequence). CDR3 nucleotide sequence: TGTGCCAGTAGCGCTACCCTGCAGGGCCGGGCCTATGGCTACACCTTC. Translated: CASSATLQGRAYGYTF.

V is TRBV12-5 and J is TRBJ2-7, with D possibly TRBD1 on 5 matching bases. From germline, CDR1 is LGHNT and CDR2 FRNRAP. This CDR3 is 14 amino acids long. Trimming left V 7 bases short and J 2 bases short, with 15 bases between. The CDR3 DNA is TGTGCTAGTGCCGACCAGGGTTGGGCCTACGAGCAGTACTTC. It specifies CASADQGWAYEQYF.

Comments on this clone: The same CDR3 arises from other DNA sequences in this sample as well. The CDR3 sequence is CASSLNRETQYF. For the CDR3, the DNA is TGTGCCAGCAGCCTTAACCGGGAGACCCAGTACTTC. The chain carries TRBV7-2 and TRBJ2-5; no clear D. Between the trimmed V and J ends, which lost 5 bases and 5 bases, there was a span of 9 bases. The germline V gene encodes CDR1 SGHTA and CDR2 FQGNSA. The CDR3 totals 12 residues.

This clone was found once. The V gene is TRBV5-1, the J gene TRBJ1-1; D possibly corresponds to TRBD1 (5 bases). V lost 4 bases, J lost 5 bases, and 12 bases lay in between. Germline V lookup: CDR1 SGHRS, CDR2 YFSETQ. The CDR3 sequence is 13 residues long. As DNA, the CDR3 is TGCGCCAGCAGCCCCGTAGGGGTGACTGAAGCTTTCTTT. It is translated as CASSPVGVTEAFF.

V gene TRBV29-1 combines with J gene TRBJ1-2, with a weak D call TRBD1 (5 bases). Trimming cost V 6 bases and J 6 bases, with 14 bases left between them. Germline V CDR1 and CDR2: SQVTM, ANQGSEA. The CDR3 spans 12 residues. The CDR3 spells CSVTQGSDGYTF. The CDR3 DNA is TGCAGCGTAACCCAGGGATCAGATGGCTACACCTTC.

This rearrangement joins TRBV10-3 to TRBJ2-3; TRBD2 matches 10 bases. The germline V gene has CDR1 ENHRY and CDR2 SYGVKD. The trim removed 3 bases at V and 0 bases at J, leaving 6 bases unmatched. The CDR3 runs 17 residues. The CDR3 loop is CAISESSGGASTDTQYF. The CDR3 DNA reads TGTGCCATCAGTGAATCCAGCGGGGGGGCGAGCACAGATACGCAGTATTTT.

The chain has TRBV6-5 and TRBJ1-2, with D possibly matching TRBD1 (5 bases). Germline CDR1 reads MNHEY; CDR2 reads SVGAGI. CDR3 length: 13 residues. The ends were cut back, 6 bases at V and 3 bases at J, with 11 bases in the middle. CDR3 residues: CASRVDSDYGYTF. CDR3 nucleotide sequence: TGTGCCAGCAGAGTTGACAGCGACTATGGCTACACCTTC.

The CDR3 spells CASRRTAGGLANYGYTF. CDR3 sequence (DNA): TGTGCCAGCAGGCGGACAGCCGGGGGGCTGGCTAACTATGGCTACACCTTC. The J gene is TRBJ1-2, the V gene TRBV5-4, with D possibly TRBD1 on 6 matching bases. The germline V gene has CDR1 SGHNT and CDR2 YYREEE (reference sequence). V dropped 5 bases and J dropped 0 bases, with 20 bases sitting between them. The CDR3 is 17 residues long.

V is TRBV30 and J is TRBJ1-4; 8 bases align to TRBD1. Germline V gives CDR1 GTSNPN, CDR2 SVGIG (reference sequence). CDR3 length: 12 amino acids. The V segment lost 3 bases and the J segment 10 bases; nucleotides outside the gene matches: 4. The CDR3 DNA reads TGTGCCTGGAGCACAGGGGGACGAAAACTGTTTTTT. This codes for CAWSTGGRKLFF.

This chain connects TRBV4-1 to TRBJ2-2; TRBD2 agrees at 11 bases. Germline CDR1 reads MGHRA; CDR2 reads YSYEKL. V lost 1 base and J lost 5; bases outside the gene matches: 9. The CDR3 loop spans 18 amino acids. Written as DNA, the CDR3 is TGCGCCAGCAGCCAAGGCGGGCTAGCGGGGGGAAGGACCGGGGAGCTGTTTTTT. Protein: CASSQGGLAGGRTGELFF.

The chain combines TRBV19 with TRBJ1-5; TRBD1 might be the D (5 bases). Deletions cut 5 bases from V and 0 bases from J, with 11 bases between. From germline, CDR1 is LNHDA and CDR2 SQIVND (reference sequence). The CDR3 spans 15 residues. CDR3 amino acids: CASSSRQGSNQPQHF. DNA of the CDR3: TGTGCCAGTAGTTCGAGGCAGGGTAGCAATCAGCCCCAGCATTTT.

The chain recombines TRBV19 with TRBJ1-2, with 7 positions matching TRBD1. V was clipped by 3 bases and J by 6 bases; unmatched bases: 10. This CDR3 contains 15 residues. Germline V gene data show CDR1 as LNHDA and CDR2 as SQIVND (reference sequence). The CDR3 nucleotides read TGTGCCAGTAGTATTGCGACAGGGTTGAGAAATGGCTACACCTTC. Its translation is CASSIATGLRNGYTF.

The chain combines TRBV19 with TRBJ1-1; 11 bases line up with TRBD1. In germline, CDR1 is LNHDA, CDR2 SQIVND (reference sequence). V lost 5 bases to trimming and J lost 5 bases; unmatched junction nucleotides: 13. The CDR3 sequence is 17 residues long. The CDR3 region has the DNA TGTGCCAGTAGTTCATCCCTGGGGACAGGGGGTGGTACTGAAGCTTTCTTT. Amino acids: CASSSSLGTGGGTEAFF.

This rearrangement joins TRBV5-4 to TRBJ1-2; D perhaps matches TRBD1 (6 bases). Germline V gene sequence: CDR1 SGHNT, CDR2 YYREEE (reference sequence). The CDR3 contains 16 residues. Trimming took off 0 bases at V and 8 bases at J, with 20 bases between the two ends. The CDR3 here is CASSLAPTGGPRGYTF. CDR3 nucleotide sequence: TGTGCCAGCAGCTTGGCCCCGACAGGAGGCCCACGGGGCTACACCTTC.